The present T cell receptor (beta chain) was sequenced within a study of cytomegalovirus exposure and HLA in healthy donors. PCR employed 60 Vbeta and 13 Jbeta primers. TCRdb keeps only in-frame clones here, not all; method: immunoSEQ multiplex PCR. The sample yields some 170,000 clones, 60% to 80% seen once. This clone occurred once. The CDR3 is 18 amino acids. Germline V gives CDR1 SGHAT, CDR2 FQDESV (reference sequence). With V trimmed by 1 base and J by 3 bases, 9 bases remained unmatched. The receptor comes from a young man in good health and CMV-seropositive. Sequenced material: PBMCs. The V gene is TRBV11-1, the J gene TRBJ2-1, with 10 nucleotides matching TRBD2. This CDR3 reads CASSLGWASGSFYNEQFF. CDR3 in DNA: TGTGCCAGCAGCTTAGGGTGGGCTAGCGGGAGTTTCTACAATGAGCAGTTCTTC.